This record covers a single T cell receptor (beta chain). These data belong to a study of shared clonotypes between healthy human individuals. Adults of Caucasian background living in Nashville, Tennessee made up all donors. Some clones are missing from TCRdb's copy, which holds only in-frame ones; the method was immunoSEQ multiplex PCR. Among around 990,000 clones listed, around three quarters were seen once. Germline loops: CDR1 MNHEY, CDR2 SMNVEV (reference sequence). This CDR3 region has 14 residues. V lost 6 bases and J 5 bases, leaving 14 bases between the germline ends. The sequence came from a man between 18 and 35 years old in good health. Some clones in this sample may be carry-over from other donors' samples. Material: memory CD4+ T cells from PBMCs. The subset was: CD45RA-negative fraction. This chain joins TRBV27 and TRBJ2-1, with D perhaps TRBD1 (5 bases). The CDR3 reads CASRNPDRHNEQFF. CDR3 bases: TGTGCCAGCAGAAATCCCGACAGACACAATGAGCAGTTCTTC.